This is a list of T cell receptor beta chains from one sample in a study of neurological immune-mediated disorders. A single record per CDR3 protein comes from TCRdb applying MiXCR to the 5' RACE reads. The repertoire includes roughly 75,000 distinct CDR3 sequences, just over 2.5% of them detected once, and roughly 1.2% sits in the top ten. Sequenced material: PBMCs. These receptors were collected from a woman aged 25 to 39 with multiple sclerosis. CDR3s leave out the opening cysteine and the closing phenylalanine or tryptophan. D genes are given only for firm matches. Rows may omit the clone size; those that give it use once, few, many or a size class.

d_call j_call clone_size v_call cdr3_aa
. TRBJ1-3 many TRBV14 ASSQTPGAPGNTIY
. TRBJ2-1 many TRBV15 ATSPQGWDEQF
. TRBJ1-6 many TRBV7-2 ASSPSPLGSDSPLH
TRBD2 TRBJ2-3 many TRBV5-6 ASSAGTSGSYTQY
. TRBJ2-4 many TRBV20-1 SARGRGIKNIQY
TRBD2 TRBJ2-1 many TRBV14 ASSQDRGRASGNEQF
TRBD1 TRBJ2-7 many TRBV9 ASSLGQGPYEQY
TRBD2 TRBJ2-2 few TRBV7-6 ASSLSSSGSPNTGELF
TRBD2 TRBJ2-2 many TRBV7-2 ASTPWRAGGTTGELF
TRBD2 TRBJ2-1 many TRBV5-1 ASSRTSGIVNEQF
TRBD2 TRBJ2-1 many TRBV6-4 ASSDTLAGGDEQF
TRBD2 TRBJ2-1 many TRBV20-1 SARLAGVYNEQF
. TRBJ2-1 many TRBV11-2 ASSLDGGWQF
. TRBJ2-1 many TRBV7-9 ASSPPGGGSLYNEQF
. TRBJ1-3 many TRBV6-6 ASSPTANTIY
TRBD2 TRBJ2-5 many TRBV20-1 SAGSSGSGSETQY
. TRBJ2-2 many TRBV20-1 SARDHGGELF
. TRBJ2-5 few TRBV18 ASSPSETQY
. TRBJ2-5 many TRBV7-2 ASSRSSVETQY
. TRBJ2-1 many TRBV20-1 SAGQASGHNEQF
TRBD1 TRBJ1-1 many TRBV9 ASSVDPQTGDTEAF
. TRBJ2-2 many TRBV14 ASSPMTANTGELF
TRBD2 TRBJ2-2 many TRBV20-1 SARSSGRRIGELF
. TRBJ2-2 many TRBV24-1 ATSDFRGKDTGELF
TRBD1 TRBJ1-5 many TRBV24-1 ATSDSGTAYSNQPQH
. TRBJ2-7 many TRBV7-2 ASSLLAEVYEQY
. TRBJ1-1 many TRBV29-1 SVEVSGDTEAF
. TRBJ1-4 . TRBV20-1 SARDNTEKLF
TRBD2 TRBJ2-3 many TRBV10-3 AISDGLAEQY
. TRBJ2-3 many TRBV5-1 ASSLGQATQY
. TRBJ1-1 many TRBV27 ASSSGNTEAF
TRBD2 TRBJ2-1 many TRBV20-1 SARRSGTYNEQF
TRBD2 TRBJ2-2 many TRBV6-5 ASSYSTSGRGTGELF
. TRBJ2-3 many TRBV5-6 ASSLAVSVSTDTQY
. TRBJ2-7 many TRBV10-3 AISESDEQY
. TRBJ2-1 many TRBV28 ASSLAQVADEQF
. TRBJ1-3 many TRBV3-1 ASSGSLSGNTIY
. TRBJ2-2 many TRBV7-9 ASSFDWKGPGELF
. TRBJ2-4 many TRBV20-1 SARSRVNAKNIQY
. TRBJ2-5 many TRBV20-1 SAPPLDQETQY